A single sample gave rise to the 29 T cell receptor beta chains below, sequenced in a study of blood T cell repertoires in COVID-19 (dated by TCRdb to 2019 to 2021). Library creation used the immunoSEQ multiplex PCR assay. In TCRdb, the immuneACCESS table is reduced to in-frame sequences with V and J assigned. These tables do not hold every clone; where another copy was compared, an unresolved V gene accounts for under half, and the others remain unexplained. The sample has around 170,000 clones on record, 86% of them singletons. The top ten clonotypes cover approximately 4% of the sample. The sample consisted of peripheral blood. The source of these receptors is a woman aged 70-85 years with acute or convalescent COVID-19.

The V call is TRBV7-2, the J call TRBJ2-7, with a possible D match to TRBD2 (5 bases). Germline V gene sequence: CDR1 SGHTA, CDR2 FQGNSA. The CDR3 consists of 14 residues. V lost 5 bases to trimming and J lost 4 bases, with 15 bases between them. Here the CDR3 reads CASSQDYAGYEQYF. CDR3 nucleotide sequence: TGTGCCAGCAGCCAAGACTATGCCGGGTACGAGCAGTACTTC.

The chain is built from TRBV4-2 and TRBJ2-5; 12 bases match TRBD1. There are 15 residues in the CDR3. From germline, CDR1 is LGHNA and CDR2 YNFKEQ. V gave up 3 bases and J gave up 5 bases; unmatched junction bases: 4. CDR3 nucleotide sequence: TGTGCCAGCAGCCAGGGACAGGGGGCGTCGGAGACCCAGTACTTC. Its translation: CASSQGQGASETQYF.

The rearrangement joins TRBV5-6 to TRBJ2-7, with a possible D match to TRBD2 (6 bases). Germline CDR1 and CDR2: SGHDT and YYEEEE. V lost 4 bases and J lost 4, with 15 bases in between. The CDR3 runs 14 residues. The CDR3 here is CASSRTGTPYEQYF. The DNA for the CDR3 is TGTGCCAGCAGCAGAACCGGGACTCCGTACGAGCAGTACTTC. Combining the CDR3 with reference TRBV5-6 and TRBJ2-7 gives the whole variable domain DAGVTQSPTHLIKTRGQQVTLRCSPKSGHDTVSWYQQALGQGPQFIFQYYEEEERQRGNFPDRFSGHQFPNYSSELNVNALLLGDSALYLCASSRTGTPYEQYFGPGTRLTVT.

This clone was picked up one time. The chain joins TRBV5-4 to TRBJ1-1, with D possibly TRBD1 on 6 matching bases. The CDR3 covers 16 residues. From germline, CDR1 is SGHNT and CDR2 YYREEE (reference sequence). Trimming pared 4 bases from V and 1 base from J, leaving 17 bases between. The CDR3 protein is CASSTGTPAENTEAFF. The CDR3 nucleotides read TGTGCCAGCAGCACGGGGACACCGGCCGAGAACACTGAAGCTTTCTTT.

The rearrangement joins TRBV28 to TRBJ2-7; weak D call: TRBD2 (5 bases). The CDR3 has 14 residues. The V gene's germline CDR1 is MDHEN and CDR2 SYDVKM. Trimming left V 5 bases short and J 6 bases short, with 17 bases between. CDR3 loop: CASSPPPGEGEQYF. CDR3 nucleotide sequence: TGTGCCAGCAGTCCCCCCCCCGGAGAGGGCGAGCAGTACTTC. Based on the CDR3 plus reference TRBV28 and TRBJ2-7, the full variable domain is DVKVTQSSRYLVKRTGEKVFLECVQDMDHENMFWYRQDPGLGLRLIYFSYDVKMKEKGDIPEGYSVSREKKERFSLILESASTNQTSMYLCASSPPPGEGEQYFGPGTRLTVT.

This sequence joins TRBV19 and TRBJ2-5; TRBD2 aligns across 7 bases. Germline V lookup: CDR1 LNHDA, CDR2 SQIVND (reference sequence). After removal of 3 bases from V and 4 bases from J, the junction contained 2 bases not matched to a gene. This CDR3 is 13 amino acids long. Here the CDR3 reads CASSMTSSETQYF. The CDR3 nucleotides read TGTGCCAGTAGTATGACTAGCTCAGAGACCCAGTACTTC.

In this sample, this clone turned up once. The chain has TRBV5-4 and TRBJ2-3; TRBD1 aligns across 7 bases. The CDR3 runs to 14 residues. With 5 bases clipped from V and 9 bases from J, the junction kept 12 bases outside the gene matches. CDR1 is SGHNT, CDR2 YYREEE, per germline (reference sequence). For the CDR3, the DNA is TGTGCCAGCAGTAGATCGGGACAGTTGGGCACGCAGTATTTT. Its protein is CASSRSGQLGTQYF.

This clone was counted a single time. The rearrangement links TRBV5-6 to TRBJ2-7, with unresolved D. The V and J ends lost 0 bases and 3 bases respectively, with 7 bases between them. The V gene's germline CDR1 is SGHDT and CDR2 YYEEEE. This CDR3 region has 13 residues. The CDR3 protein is CASSLVSGYEQYF. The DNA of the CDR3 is TGTGCCAGCAGCTTGGTTTCAGGCTACGAGCAGTACTTC.

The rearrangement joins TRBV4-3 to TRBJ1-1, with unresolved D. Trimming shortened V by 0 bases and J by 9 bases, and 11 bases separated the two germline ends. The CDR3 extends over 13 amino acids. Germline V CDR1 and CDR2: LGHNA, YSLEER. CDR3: CASSQDLGAQAFF. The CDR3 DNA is TGCGCCAGCAGCCAAGATCTTGGAGCCCAAGCTTTCTTT.

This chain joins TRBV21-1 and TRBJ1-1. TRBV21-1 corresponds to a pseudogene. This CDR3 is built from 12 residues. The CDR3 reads CASDPPDTEAFF. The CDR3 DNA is TGTGCCAGCGATCCCCCGGACACTGAAGCTTTCTTT.

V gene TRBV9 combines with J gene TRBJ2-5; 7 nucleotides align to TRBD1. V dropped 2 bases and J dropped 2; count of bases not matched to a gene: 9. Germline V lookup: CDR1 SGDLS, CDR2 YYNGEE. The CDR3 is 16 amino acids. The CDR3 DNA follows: TGTGCCAGCAGCGTGGGGATAGGACAGGCGCAAGAGACCCAGTACTTC. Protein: CASSVGIGQAQETQYF.

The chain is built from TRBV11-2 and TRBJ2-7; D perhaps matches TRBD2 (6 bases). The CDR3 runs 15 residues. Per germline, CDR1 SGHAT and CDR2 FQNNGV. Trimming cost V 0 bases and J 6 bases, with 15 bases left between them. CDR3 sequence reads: CASSLDRGNGGEQYF. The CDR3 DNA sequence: TGTGCCAGCAGCTTAGATCGGGGTAACGGGGGCGAGCAGTACTTC.

The CDR3 here is CAWARTGGITDTQYF. The DNA of the CDR3 is TGTGCCTGGGCACGGACAGGGGGCATCACAGATACGCAGTATTTT. The chain recombines TRBV30 with TRBJ2-3; 11 bases align to TRBD1. V lost 5 bases and J lost 2; bases outside the gene matches: 6. Germline-derived CDR1 and CDR2 are GTSNPN and SVGIG (reference sequence). This CDR3 is 15 amino acids long.

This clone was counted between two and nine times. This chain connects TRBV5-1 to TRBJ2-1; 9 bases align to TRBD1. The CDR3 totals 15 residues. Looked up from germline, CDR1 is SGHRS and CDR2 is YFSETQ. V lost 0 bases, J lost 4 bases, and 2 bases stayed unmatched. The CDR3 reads CASSLAGQGYNEQFF. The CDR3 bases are TGCGCCAGCAGCTTGGCGGGACAGGGTTACAATGAGCAGTTCTTC.

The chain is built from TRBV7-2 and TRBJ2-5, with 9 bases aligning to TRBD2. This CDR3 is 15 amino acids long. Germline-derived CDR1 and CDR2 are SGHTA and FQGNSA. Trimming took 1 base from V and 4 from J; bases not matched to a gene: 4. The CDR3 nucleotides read TGTGCCAGCAGCTTAGGAGCTAGCGGGGTAGAGACCCAGTACTTC. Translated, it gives CASSLGASGVETQYF.

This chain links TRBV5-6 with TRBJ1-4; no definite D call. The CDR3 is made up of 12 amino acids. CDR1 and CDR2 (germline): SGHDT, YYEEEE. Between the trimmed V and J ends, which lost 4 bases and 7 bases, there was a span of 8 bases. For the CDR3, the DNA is TGTGCCAGCAGCCGCGAGGGTGAAAAACTGTTTTTT. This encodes CASSREGEKLFF.

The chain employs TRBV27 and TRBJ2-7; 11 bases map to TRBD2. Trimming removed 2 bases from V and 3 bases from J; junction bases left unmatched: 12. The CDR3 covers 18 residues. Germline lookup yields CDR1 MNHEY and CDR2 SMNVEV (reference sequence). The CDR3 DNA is TGTGCCAGCAGTTTAAGGGCTGTGGCTAGCGGGGGGTTCTACGAGCAGTACTTC. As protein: CASSLRAVASGGFYEQYF.

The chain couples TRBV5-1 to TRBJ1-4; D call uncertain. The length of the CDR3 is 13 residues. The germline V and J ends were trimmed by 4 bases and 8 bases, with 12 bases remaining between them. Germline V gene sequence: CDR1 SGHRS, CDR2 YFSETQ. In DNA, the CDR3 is TGCGCCAGCAGCGGCGGCAGTGGGGAAAAACTGTTTTTT. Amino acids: CASSGGSGEKLFF.

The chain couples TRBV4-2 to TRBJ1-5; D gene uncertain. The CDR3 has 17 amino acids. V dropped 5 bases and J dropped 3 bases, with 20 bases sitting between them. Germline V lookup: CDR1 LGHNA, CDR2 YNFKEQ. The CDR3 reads CASSTANPDQANQPQHF. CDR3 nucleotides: TGTGCCAGCAGCACTGCCAATCCCGACCAGGCCAATCAGCCCCAGCATTTT.

CDR3 in amino acids: CASSPGQKNEKLFF. The CDR3 DNA sequence: TGTGCCAGCAGCCCGGGACAGAAAAATGAAAAACTGTTTTTT. The chain carries TRBV13 and TRBJ1-4; 7 bases match TRBD1. Germline V lookup: CDR1 PRHDT, CDR2 FYEKMQ (reference sequence). Losses at the gene ends were 5 bases for V and 5 bases for J; bases not matched to a gene: 5. The CDR3 consists of 14 residues.

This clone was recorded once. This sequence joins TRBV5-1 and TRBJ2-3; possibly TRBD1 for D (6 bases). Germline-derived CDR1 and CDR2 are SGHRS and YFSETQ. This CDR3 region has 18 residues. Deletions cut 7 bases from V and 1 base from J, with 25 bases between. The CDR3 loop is CASPIITRQVGGTDTQYF. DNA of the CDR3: TGCGCCAGCCCTATAATAACACGACAGGTGGGGGGCACAGATACGCAGTATTTT.

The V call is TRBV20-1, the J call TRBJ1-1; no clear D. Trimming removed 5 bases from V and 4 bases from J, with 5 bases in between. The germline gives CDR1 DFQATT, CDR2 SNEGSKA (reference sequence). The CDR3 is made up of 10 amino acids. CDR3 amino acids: CSAPGTEAFF. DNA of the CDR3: TGCAGTGCTCCGGGCACTGAAGCTTTCTTT.

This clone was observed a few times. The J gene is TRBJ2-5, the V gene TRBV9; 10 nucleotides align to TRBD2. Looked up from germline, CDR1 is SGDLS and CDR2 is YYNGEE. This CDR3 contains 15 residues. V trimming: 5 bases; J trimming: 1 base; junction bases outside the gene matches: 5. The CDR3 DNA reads TGTGCCAGCAGTCTTAGCGGGGGGCTCCAAGAGACCCAGTACTTC. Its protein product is CASSLSGGLQETQYF.

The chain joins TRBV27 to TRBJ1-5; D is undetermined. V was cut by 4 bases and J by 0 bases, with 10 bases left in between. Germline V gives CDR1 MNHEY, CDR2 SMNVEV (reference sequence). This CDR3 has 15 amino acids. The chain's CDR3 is CASSSNTNSNQPQHF. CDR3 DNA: TGTGCCAGCAGTTCCAACACTAATAGCAATCAGCCCCAGCATTTT.

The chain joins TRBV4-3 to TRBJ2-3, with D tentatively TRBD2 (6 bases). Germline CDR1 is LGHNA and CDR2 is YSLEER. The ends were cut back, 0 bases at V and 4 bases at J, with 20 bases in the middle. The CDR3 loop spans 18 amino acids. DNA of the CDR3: TGCGCCAGCAGCCAAGATTGGATGGTCGGAGGGAGAGCAGATACGCAGTATTTT. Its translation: CASSQDWMVGGRADTQYF.

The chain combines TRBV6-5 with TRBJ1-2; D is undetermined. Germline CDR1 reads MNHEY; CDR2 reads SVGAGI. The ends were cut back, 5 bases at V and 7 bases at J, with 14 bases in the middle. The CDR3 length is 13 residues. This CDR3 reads CASSPREDGGYTF. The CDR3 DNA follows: TGTGCCAGCAGTCCACGGGAAGACGGTGGCTACACCTTC.

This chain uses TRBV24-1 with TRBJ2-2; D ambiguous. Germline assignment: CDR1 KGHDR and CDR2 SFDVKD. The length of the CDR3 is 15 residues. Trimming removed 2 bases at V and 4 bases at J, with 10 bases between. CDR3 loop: CATSDSRRLTGELFF. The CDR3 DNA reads TGTGCCACCAGTGATTCTCGCAGGCTCACCGGGGAGCTGTTTTTT.

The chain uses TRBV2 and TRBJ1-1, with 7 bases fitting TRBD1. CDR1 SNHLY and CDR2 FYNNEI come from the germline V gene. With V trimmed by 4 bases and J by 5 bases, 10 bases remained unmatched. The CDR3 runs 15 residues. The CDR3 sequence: CASSGGDSRLTEAFF. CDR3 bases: TGTGCCAGCAGTGGGGGGGACAGTCGGTTAACTGAAGCTTTCTTT.

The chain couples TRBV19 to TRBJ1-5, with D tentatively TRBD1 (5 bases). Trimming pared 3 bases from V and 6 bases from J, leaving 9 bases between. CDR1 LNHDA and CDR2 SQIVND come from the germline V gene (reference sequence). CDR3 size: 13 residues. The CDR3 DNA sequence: TGTGCCAGTAGTATTCAGGGTTTTCAGCCCCAGCATTTT. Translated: CASSIQGFQPQHF.